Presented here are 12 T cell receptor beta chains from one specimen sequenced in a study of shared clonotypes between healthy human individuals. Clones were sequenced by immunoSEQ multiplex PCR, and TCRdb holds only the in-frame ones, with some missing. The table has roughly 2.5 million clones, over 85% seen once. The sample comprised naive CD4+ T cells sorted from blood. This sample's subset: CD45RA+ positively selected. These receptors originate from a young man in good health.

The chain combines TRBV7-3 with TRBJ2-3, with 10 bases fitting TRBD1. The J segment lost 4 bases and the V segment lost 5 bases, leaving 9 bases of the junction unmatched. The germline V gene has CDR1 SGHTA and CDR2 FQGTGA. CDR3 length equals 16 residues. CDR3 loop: CASSPGQGDRADTQYF. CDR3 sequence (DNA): TGTGCCAGCAGCCCAGGACAGGGGGACAGGGCAGATACGCAGTATTTT.

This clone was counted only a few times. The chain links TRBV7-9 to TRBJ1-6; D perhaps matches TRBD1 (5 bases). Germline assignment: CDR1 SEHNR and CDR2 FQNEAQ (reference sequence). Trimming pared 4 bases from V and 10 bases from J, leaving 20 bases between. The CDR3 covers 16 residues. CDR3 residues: CASSSPLGTSASPLHF. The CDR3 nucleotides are TGTGCCAGCAGCTCGCCCTTAGGGACCAGCGCGTCACCCCTCCACTTT.

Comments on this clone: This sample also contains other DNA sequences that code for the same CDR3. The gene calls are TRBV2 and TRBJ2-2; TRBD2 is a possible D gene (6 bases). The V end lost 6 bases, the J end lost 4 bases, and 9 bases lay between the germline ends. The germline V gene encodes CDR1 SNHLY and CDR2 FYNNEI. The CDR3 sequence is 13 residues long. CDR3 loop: CASSLEGTGELFF. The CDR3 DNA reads TGTGCCAGCAGCCTGGAGGGCACCGGGGAGCTGTTTTTT.

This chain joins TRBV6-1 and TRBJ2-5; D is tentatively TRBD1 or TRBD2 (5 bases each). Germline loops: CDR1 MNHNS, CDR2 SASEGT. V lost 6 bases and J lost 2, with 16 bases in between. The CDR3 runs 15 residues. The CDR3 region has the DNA TGTGCCAGCAGGACCAACGTTTGGGGGCAAGAGACCCAGTACTTC. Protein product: CASRTNVWGQETQYF.

The CDR3 spells CASHSPSTDTQYF. CDR3 sequence (DNA): TGTGCCAGCCATTCTCCTAGCACAGATACGCAGTATTTT. V usage is TRBV6-5 and J usage is TRBJ2-3; D is ambiguous. This CDR3 spans 13 amino acids. Germline loops: CDR1 MNHEY, CDR2 SVGAGI. V was clipped by 8 bases and J by 0 bases, with 9 bases between them.

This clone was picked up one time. This chain's CDR3 is CAISAPGPYQETQYF. CDR3 sequence (DNA): TGTGCCATCAGTGCTCCGGGACCGTACCAAGAGACCCAGTACTTC. This sequence joins TRBV10-3 and TRBJ2-5, with D tentatively TRBD1 or TRBD2 (5 bases each). Germline values: CDR1 ENHRY, CDR2 SYGVKD. This CDR3 has 15 residues. The V end lost 4 bases, the J end lost 0 bases, and 12 bases lay between the germline ends.

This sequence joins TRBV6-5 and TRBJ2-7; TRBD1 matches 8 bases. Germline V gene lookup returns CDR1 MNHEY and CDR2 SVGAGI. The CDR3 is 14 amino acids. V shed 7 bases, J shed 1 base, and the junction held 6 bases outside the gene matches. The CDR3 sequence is CASTLQGVSYEQYF. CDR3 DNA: TGTGCCAGCACCCTACAGGGGGTTTCCTACGAGCAGTACTTC.

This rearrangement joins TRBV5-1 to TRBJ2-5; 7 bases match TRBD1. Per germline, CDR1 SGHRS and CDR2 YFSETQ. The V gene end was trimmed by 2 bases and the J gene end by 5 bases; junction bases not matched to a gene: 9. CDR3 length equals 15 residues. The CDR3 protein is CASSFRDRVWETQYF. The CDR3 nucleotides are TGCGCCAGCAGCTTTCGTGACAGGGTTTGGGAGACCCAGTACTTC.

Here the CDR3 reads CASSTRQGSNDEQYF. DNA for the CDR3: TGCGCCAGCAGCACACGACAGGGGAGTAACGACGAGCAGTACTTC. This chain joins TRBV5-1 and TRBJ2-7; the match to TRBD1 covers 8 bases. The ends lost 4 bases at V and 5 bases at J; junction bases unmatched: 11. The CDR3 is 15 residues long. The germline V gene encodes CDR1 SGHRS and CDR2 YFSETQ. Using reference TRBV5-1 and TRBJ2-7 for the parts outside the CDR3, the full variable domain is KAGVTQTPRYLIKTRGQQVTLSCSPISGHRSVSWYQQTPGQGLQFLFEYFSETQRNKGNFPGRFSGRQFSNSRSEMNVSTLELGDSALYLCASSTRQGSNDEQYFGPGTRLTVT.

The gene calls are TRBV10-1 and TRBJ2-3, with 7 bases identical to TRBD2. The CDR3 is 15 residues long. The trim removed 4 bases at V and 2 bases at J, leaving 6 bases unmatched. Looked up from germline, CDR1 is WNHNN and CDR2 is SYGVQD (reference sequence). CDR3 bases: TGCGCCAGCAGTGCGGCTAGCGGTCTCACAGATACGCAGTATTTT. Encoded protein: CASSAASGLTDTQYF.

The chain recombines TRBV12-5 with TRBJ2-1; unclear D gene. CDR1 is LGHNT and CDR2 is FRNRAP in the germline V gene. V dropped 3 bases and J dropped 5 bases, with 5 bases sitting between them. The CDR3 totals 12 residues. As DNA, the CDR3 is TGTGCTAGTGGTTTATGGGACAATGAGCAGTTCTTC. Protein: CASGLWDNEQFF.

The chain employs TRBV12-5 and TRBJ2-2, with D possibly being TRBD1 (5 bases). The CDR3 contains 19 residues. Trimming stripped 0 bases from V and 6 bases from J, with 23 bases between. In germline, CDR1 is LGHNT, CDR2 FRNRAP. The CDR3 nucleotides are TGTGCTAGTGGTTTGGTGGGTTGGGTTGCGGACGCGACAGCCGGGGAGCTGTTTTTT. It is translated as CASGLVGWVADATAGELFF.